Below are 29 T cell receptor beta chains sequenced from a single sample in a study of T-cell memory formation after mild COVID-19. Each CDR3 protein is one row after TCRdb ran MiXCR on the 5' RACE reads. The table lists about 130,000 distinct CDR3 sequences, 15% to 20% of them singletons, with about 5% in the top ten. Sequences were obtained from PBMCs or a T cell subset sorted from them (not recorded which). These receptors all stem from a man aged 18 to 29 who had mild COVID-19 (a few samples of this study predate the infection). Cell type and time point are not known.

As to this clonotype: The junction departs from germline at one end; a sequencing error may be responsible. The V call is TRBV6-5, the J call TRBJ2-2; 7 bases line up with TRBD2. This CDR3 contains 15 residues. Germline V lookup: CDR1 MNHEY, CDR2 SVGAGI. This chain's CDR3 is CASSPATLRSGGLFF. DNA of the CDR3: TGTGCCAGCAGTCCTGCCACCCTTAGGTCGGGGGGGCTGTTTTTT.

The CDR3 coding sequence is TGTGCCAGCAGCTCGGGACTAGCGGATTACAATGAGCAGTTCTTC. Translating it yields CASSSGLADYNEQFF. This sequence joins TRBV7-9 and TRBJ2-1; TRBD2 aligns across 11 bases. The CDR3 consists of 15 residues. Germline lookup yields CDR1 SEHNR and CDR2 FQNEAQ (reference sequence). Losses at the gene ends were 4 bases for V and 4 bases for J; bases not matched to a gene: 3. Based on the CDR3 plus reference TRBV7-9 and TRBJ2-1, the full variable domain is DTGVSQNPRHKITKRGQNVTFRCDPISEHNRLYWYRQTLGQGPEFLTYFQNEAQLEKSRLLSDRFSAERPKGSFSTLEIQRTEQGDSAMYLCASSSGLADYNEQFFGPGTRLTVL.

This clonotype was counted only a few times. The chain has TRBV7-9 and TRBJ2-1; the D is unclear. The length of the CDR3 is 14 residues. CDR1 and CDR2 from the germline V gene are SEHNR and FQNEAQ (reference sequence). Deletions cut 3 bases from V and 7 bases from J, with 13 bases between. CDR3 nucleotides: TGTGCCAGCAGCTTGGCTGGTCCTTTTAATGAGCAGTTCTTC. It translates to CASSLAGPFNEQFF.

This clonotype occurred a few times. This chain connects TRBV11-2 to TRBJ1-3; D unclear. The V and J ends lost 5 bases and 0 bases respectively, with 11 bases between them. The CDR3 consists of 15 residues. CDR1 SGHAT and CDR2 FQNNGV come from the germline V gene. The CDR3 is CASSPGRSSGNTIYF. The CDR3 DNA is TGTGCCAGCAGCCCGGGTCGGAGCTCTGGAAACACCATATATTTT.

J is TRBJ2-4 and V is TRBV5-4; D may be TRBD1 (6 bases). This CDR3 has 14 amino acids. Per germline, CDR1 SGHNT and CDR2 YYREEE (reference sequence). V was trimmed by 3 bases and J by 14 bases, leaving 21 bases between them. Here the CDR3 DNA reads TGTGCCAGCAGCTGGGACACAGGGTCGGGGTCGAAGTACTTC. It codes for CASSWDTGSGSKYF. Looking up the rest from reference TRBV5-4 and TRBJ2-4 gives the full variable domain: ETGVTQSPTHLIKTRGQQVTLRCSSQSGHNTVSWYQQALGQGPQFIFQYYREEENGRGNFPPRFSGLQFPNYSSELNVNALELDDSALYLCASSWDTGSGSKYFGAGTRLSVL.

This clonotype was counted a few times. V is TRBV7-3 and J is TRBJ2-1; 9 bases fit TRBD2. The CDR3 length is 14 residues. V lost 6 bases to trimming and J lost 8 bases; unmatched junction nucleotides: 8. Germline assignment: CDR1 SGHTA and CDR2 FQGTGA. CDR3 in amino acids: CASSTAGGLDEQFF. Written as DNA, the CDR3 is TGTGCCAGCAGTACTGCGGGGGGGCTGGATGAGCAGTTCTTC. Full variable domain (outside the CDR3, taken from reference TRBV7-3 and TRBJ2-1): GAGVSQTPSNKVTEKGKYVELRCDPISGHTALYWYRQSLGQGPEFLIYFQGTGAADDSGLPNDRFFAVRPEGSVSTLKIQRTERGDSAVYLCASSTAGGLDEQFFGPGTRLTVL.

The rearrangement links TRBV18 to TRBJ1-2, with a possible D match to TRBD1 (5 bases). Germline-derived CDR1 and CDR2 are KGHSH and LQKENI. V was shortened by 0 bases and J by 2 bases, with 13 bases between the two germline ends. The CDR3 is 16 residues long. The CDR3 DNA sequence: TGTGCCAGCTCACCACCGTCGAGGGGAGCCAACTATGGCTACACCTTC. Protein sequence: CASSPPSRGANYGYTF.

This clonotype has just a few counts. The chain is built from TRBV7-2 and TRBJ2-3, with 8 bases fitting TRBD2. J lost 1 base, V lost 4 bases, and 4 bases had no gene match. Germline V gene lookup returns CDR1 SGHTA and CDR2 FQGNSA. This CDR3 comprises 15 residues. CDR3 region: CASSSIAGRTDTQYF. In nucleotides, the CDR3 is TGTGCCAGCAGCTCCATAGCGGGGCGCACAGATACGCAGTATTTT.

Only a few counts were recorded for this clonotype. CDR3 sequence reads: CASSPGSPARGQPQHF. The CDR3 DNA reads TGTGCCAGCAGCCCCGGGTCTCCCGCTAGGGGTCAGCCCCAGCATTTT. The V and J genes are TRBV7-2 and TRBJ1-5, with D possibly being TRBD1 (5 bases). The CDR3 is 16 amino acids. Germline assignment: CDR1 SGHTA and CDR2 FQGNSA. V lost 5 bases, J lost 6 bases, and 20 bases lay in between. The full variable domain, its missing parts supplied by reference TRBV7-2 and TRBJ1-5, is GAGVSQSPSNKVTEKGKDVELRCDPISGHTALYWYRQSLGQGLEFLIYFQGNSAPDKSGLPSDRFSAERTGGSVSTLTIQRTQQEDSAVYLCASSPGSPARGQPQHFGDGTRLSIL.

This clonotype occurred a few times. The V call is TRBV4-1, the J call TRBJ2-7; D possibly corresponds to TRBD1 (5 bases). The CDR3 contains 15 residues. Trimming took off 1 base at V and 2 bases at J, with 12 bases between the two ends. Germline V gene lookup returns CDR1 MGHRA and CDR2 YSYEKL. CDR3 DNA sequence: TGCGCCAGCAGCCAAGTGGGGCAGGCGACCTACGAGCAGTACTTC. Its translation: CASSQVGQATYEQYF.

This clonotype was counted a few times. The chain employs TRBV6-2 or TRBV6-3 and TRBJ1-2; TRBD1 might be the D (5 bases). The ends were cut back, 2 bases at V and 4 bases at J, with 11 bases in the middle. The CDR3 sequence is 14 residues long. Germline CDR1 is MNHEY and CDR2 is SVGEGT. Here the CDR3 reads CASSYPGTVYGYTF. The CDR3 DNA reads as TGTGCCAGCAGTTACCCCGGGACTGTCTATGGCTACACCTTC.

This clonotype showed up just a few times. The rearrangement links TRBV7-9 to TRBJ2-1; 10 nucleotides line up with TRBD1. J was trimmed by 6 bases and V by 4 bases; bases with no gene match: 3. The V gene's germline CDR1 is SEHNR and CDR2 FQNEAQ (reference sequence). The CDR3 loop spans 14 amino acids. CDR3 DNA: TGTGCCAGCAGCTGGGACAGGGGAGGCAATGAGCAGTTCTTC. It codes for CASSWDRGGNEQFF.

This clonotype was seen more than once but under ten times. The genes are TRBV11-2 and TRBJ1-5; 10 nucleotides agree with TRBD1. Germline V gene sequence: CDR1 SGHAT, CDR2 FQNNGV. Unmatched junction bases numbered 2, after V lost 5 bases and J lost 1 base. The CDR3 spans 15 residues. The CDR3 sequence: CASSRGQGSNQPQHF. In nucleotides, the CDR3 is TGTGCCAGCAGCAGGGGACAGGGGAGCAATCAGCCCCAGCATTTT.

The V call is TRBV3-1, the J call TRBJ1-2; possible D gene TRBD1, 6 bases. Looked up from germline, CDR1 is LGHDT and CDR2 is YNNKEL (reference sequence). The CDR3 covers 15 residues. The V and J ends lost 0 bases and 2 bases respectively, with 10 bases between them. The DNA for the CDR3 is TGTGCCAGCAGCCAAGATTACAGGGTCAACTATGGCTACACCTTC. It codes for CASSQDYRVNYGYTF.

The CDR3 DNA reads as TGTGCCAGCAGCTTTTCAGGGGTCGGCAATGAGCAGTTCTTC. Amino acids: CASSFSGVGNEQFF. The gene calls are TRBV7-9 and TRBJ2-1; D might be TRBD1 (6 bases). This CDR3 comprises 14 residues. The germline V and J ends were trimmed by 3 bases and 6 bases, with 12 bases remaining between them. Germline-derived CDR1 and CDR2 are SEHNR and FQNEAQ (reference sequence).

This clonotype occurred a few times. The chain has TRBV3-1 and TRBJ2-5; a weak D match, TRBD2 (7 bases). There are 16 residues in the CDR3. CDR1 and CDR2 from the germline V gene are LGHDT and YNNKEL (reference sequence). The V and J ends lost 3 bases and 4 bases respectively, with 18 bases between them. The CDR3 loop reads CASSHRRGGLTETQYF. The CDR3 DNA follows: TGTGCCAGCAGCCACCGACGCGGGGGCCTTACAGAGACCCAGTACTTC.

The chain has TRBV5-1 and TRBJ1-2; D is unresolved. The germline V gene encodes CDR1 SGHRS and CDR2 YFSETQ. The CDR3 covers 12 residues. Between the trimmed V and J ends, which lost 7 bases and 1 base, there was a span of 8 bases. The CDR3 nucleotides read TGCGCCAGCGGAACAGATAACTATGGCTACACCTTC. Its translation: CASGTDNYGYTF.

This chain links TRBV6-5 with TRBJ1-6, with D perhaps matching TRBD1 (6 bases). With 5 bases removed from V and 9 bases from J, the gap between germline ends came to 11 bases. The CDR3 runs to 13 residues. Germline CDR1 reads MNHEY; CDR2 reads SVGAGI. DNA for the CDR3: TGTGCCAGCAGTCCCAGGGGAGGTTCACCCCTCCACTTT. It yields the protein CASSPRGGSPLHF.

This clonotype was detected a few times. The chain links TRBV12-3 or TRBV12-4 to TRBJ2-5; a possible D gene is TRBD1 (6 bases). The CDR3 is 14 amino acids. The V end lost 6 bases, the J end lost 4 bases, and 15 bases lay between the germline ends. The CDR3 region is CASSLGQLGETQYF. As DNA, the CDR3 is TGTGCCAGCAGCCTCGGACAGCTGGGAGAGACCCAGTACTTC.

This clonotype was observed many times. This chain joins TRBV7-2 and TRBJ2-3, with D tentatively TRBD2 (6 bases). V was cut by 3 bases and J by 0 bases, with 13 bases left in between. The germline CDR1 and CDR2 sequences are SGHTA and FQGNSA. The CDR3 is 16 amino acids. Here the CDR3 reads CASSFPPGVSTDTQYF. The CDR3 nucleotides are TGTGCCAGCAGCTTCCCGCCGGGGGTAAGCACAGATACGCAGTATTTT.

The chain employs TRBV7-2 and TRBJ2-1; D uncertain. The V gene's germline CDR1 is SGHTA and CDR2 FQGNSA. The ends were cut back, 4 bases at V and 6 bases at J, with 10 bases in the middle. CDR3 length: 13 amino acids. The CDR3 DNA is TGTGCCAGCAGCTCCCCACGGGCCAATGAGCAGTTCTTC. Its protein is CASSSPRANEQFF. Drawing the rest from reference TRBV7-2 and TRBJ2-1, the complete variable domain is GAGVSQSPSNKVTEKGKDVELRCDPISGHTALYWYRQSLGQGLEFLIYFQGNSAPDKSGLPSDRFSAERTGGSVSTLTIQRTQQEDSAVYLCASSSPRANEQFFGPGTRLTVL.

The J gene is TRBJ1-1, the V gene TRBV6-5, with D unclear. Trimming shortened V by 6 bases and J by 5 bases, and 7 bases separated the two germline ends. This CDR3 comprises 11 residues. Per the germline V gene, CDR1 is MNHEY and CDR2 is SVGAGI. The CDR3 loop reads CASRKRTEAFF. DNA for the CDR3: TGTGCCAGCAGGAAAAGAACTGAAGCTTTCTTT.

This clonotype has only a few counts. This chain connects TRBV7-2 to TRBJ2-1; TRBD1 is a possible D gene (6 bases). The V gene lost 7 bases and the J gene lost 3 bases, with 16 bases spanning the gap. The CDR3 is 15 amino acids. The germline V gene has CDR1 SGHTA and CDR2 FQGNSA. CDR3 bases: TGTGCCAGCACTCGACCGGGACACATCTACAATGAGCAGTTCTTC. Protein sequence: CASTRPGHIYNEQFF.

This clonotype has only a few counts. The V gene is TRBV7-2, the J gene TRBJ2-1; D perhaps matches TRBD2 (5 bases). The V gene lost 2 bases and the J gene lost 8 bases, with 13 bases spanning the gap. This CDR3 is 14 amino acids long. The germline V gene has CDR1 SGHTA and CDR2 FQGNSA. DNA of the CDR3: TGTGCCAGCAGCTTAAATTGGCTAGCCCATGAGCAGTTCTTC. This sequence encodes CASSLNWLAHEQFF.

This clonotype was seen many times. The chain links TRBV6-5 to TRBJ2-3; no firm D call. CDR1 MNHEY and CDR2 SVGAGI come from the germline V gene. The germline V and J ends were trimmed by 2 bases and 2 bases, with 8 bases remaining between them. There are 14 residues in the CDR3. The CDR3 is CASSYALSTDTQYF. The CDR3 DNA follows: TGTGCCAGCAGTTACGCGTTATCCACAGATACGCAGTATTTT.

The chain joins TRBV5-1 to TRBJ2-2; D remains ambiguous. This CDR3 has 13 amino acids. The germline V gene has CDR1 SGHRS and CDR2 YFSETQ. V was clipped by 9 bases and J by 7 bases, with 16 bases between them. The CDR3 nucleotides read TGCGCCACTGGACGAGCGTCTAGCGGGGAGCTGTTTTTT. The encoded protein is CATGRASSGELFF.

The genes are TRBV6-5 and TRBJ1-1; tentatively, D is TRBD1 (6 bases). The CDR3 consists of 15 residues. V lost 5 bases to trimming and J lost 5 bases, with 18 bases between them. CDR1 and CDR2 from the germline V gene are MNHEY and SVGAGI. The CDR3 loop reads CASSHPWGPGTEAFF. CDR3 bases: TGTGCCAGCAGTCACCCTTGGGGGCCGGGGACTGAAGCTTTCTTT.

The V and J genes are TRBV12-3 or TRBV12-4 and TRBJ2-3, with TRBD2 matching over 9 bases. The trim removed 7 bases at V and 10 bases at J, leaving 15 bases unmatched. The CDR3 is made up of 15 amino acids. CDR3 amino acids: CASTLVGASGAAQYF. CDR3 DNA sequence: TGTGCCAGCACCCTGGTCGGGGCTAGCGGGGCGGCGCAGTATTTT.

The chain couples TRBV6-2 or TRBV6-3 to TRBJ1-5, with 8 bases that match TRBD1. The V gene end was trimmed by 6 bases and the J gene end by 0 bases; junction bases not matched to a gene: 10. CDR3 size: 17 residues. Germline CDR1 and CDR2: MNHEY and SVGEGT. DNA for the CDR3: TGTGCCAGCAGGGCCGACAGGGGTCCTTCTAGCAATCAGCCCCAGCATTTT. Its translation is CASRADRGPSSNQPQHF.